The 4 T cell receptor beta chains reported below all come from one sample, sequenced in a study of HIV-infected patients and healthy controls. Using its own MiXCR run on the 5' RACE reads, TCRdb lists one record per CDR3 protein. In the table there are approximately 67,000 distinct CDR3 sequences, around 16% of which are singletons. Sequencing used CD4+ T cells from blood. These receptors all come from a human donor in good health.

This clonotype has just a few counts. V gene TRBV5-1 combines with J gene TRBJ2-5; D gene unclear. The CDR3 consists of 12 residues. The V end lost 5 bases, the J end lost 5 bases, and 10 bases lay between the germline ends. Germline lookup yields CDR1 SGHRS and CDR2 YFSETQ. The CDR3 region has the DNA TGCGCCAGCAGAGAAGGGCCGGAGACCCAGTACTTC. It codes for CASREGPETQYF.

This clonotype was picked up many times. This rearrangement joins TRBV7-2 to TRBJ2-3; D ambiguous. Per the germline V gene, CDR1 is SGHTA and CDR2 is FQGNSA. The V end lost 3 bases, the J end lost 2 bases, and 3 bases lay between the germline ends. CDR3 size: 12 residues. Here the CDR3 reads CASSFYTDTQYF. CDR3 nucleotide sequence: TGTGCCAGCAGCTTCTACACAGATACGCAGTATTTT. The variable domain in full, completed from reference TRBV7-2 and TRBJ2-3, reads GAGVSQSPSNKVTEKGKDVELRCDPISGHTALYWYRQSLGQGLEFLIYFQGNSAPDKSGLPSDRFSAERTGGSVSTLTIQRTQQEDSAVYLCASSFYTDTQYFGPGTRLTVL.

This clonotype was counted many times. The J gene is TRBJ2-6, the V gene TRBV14; D gene uncertain. CDR1 SGHDN and CDR2 FVKESK come from the germline V gene. Trimming stripped 3 bases from V and 0 bases from J, with 15 bases between. The CDR3 is made up of 18 amino acids. CDR3 amino acids: CASSQTTVLSSGANVLTF. In nucleotides, the CDR3 is TGTGCCAGCAGCCAGACGACGGTTTTGAGCTCTGGGGCCAACGTCCTGACTTTC.

A few counts support this clonotype. The chain combines TRBV6-2 or TRBV6-3 with TRBJ2-3; D is possibly TRBD2 (5 bases). Per germline, CDR1 MNHEY and CDR2 SVGEGT. The CDR3 length is 14 residues. Trimming stripped 7 bases from V and 8 bases from J, with 19 bases between. The CDR3 DNA sequence: TGTGCCAGCACCCACACGACTACCTCAGCTACGCAGTATTTT. The encoded protein is CASTHTTTSATQYF.